The 16 T cell receptor beta chains below come from one sample, sequenced in a study of T-cell memory formation after mild COVID-19. TCRdb re-derived calls from the 5' RACE reads in MiXCR, one entry per CDR3 protein. This table has 30,000 to 45,000 distinct CDR3 sequences, roughly 11% appearing once. Sequencing was performed on PBMCs or a T cell subset sorted from them (not recorded which). These receptors were obtained from a man aged 18 to 30 who had mild COVID-19 (a few samples of this study predate the infection). Cell type and time point are not known.

This clonotype came up a few times. The rearrangement uses TRBV12-3 or TRBV12-4 and TRBJ1-1; a possible D gene is TRBD1 (5 bases). With 7 bases removed from V and 0 bases from J, the gap between germline ends came to 36 bases. The CDR3 is 22 amino acids. CDR3 protein: CASTLLAGRFMGLGGLNTEAFF. The CDR3 nucleotides read TGTGCCAGCACCCTCCTGGCAGGGCGGTTTATGGGGTTGGGGGGACTGAACACTGAAGCTTTCTTT.

CDR3 in amino acids: CASSPRTGPFEQYF. The CDR3 DNA reads as TGTGCCAGCAGCCCCCGGACAGGGCCTTTCGAGCAGTACTTC. This chain links TRBV7-6 with TRBJ2-7; the match to TRBD1 covers 8 bases. J gave up 6 bases and V 5 bases, and 9 bases lay outside the gene matches. CDR1 is SGHVS, CDR2 FNYEAQ, per germline. This CDR3 contains 14 residues. Together with reference TRBV7-6 and TRBJ2-7, the CDR3 gives the full variable domain: GAGVSQSPRYKVTKRGQDVALRCDPISGHVSLYWYRQALGQGPEFLTYFNYEAQQDKSGLPNDRFSAERPEGSISTLTIQRTEQRDSAMYRCASSPRTGPFEQYFGPGTRLTVT.

Ten or more counts support this clonotype. This chain connects TRBV7-2 to TRBJ1-2, with D unclear. The germline V gene has CDR1 SGHTA and CDR2 FQGNSA. V was shortened by 5 bases and J by 5 bases, with 18 bases between the two germline ends. This CDR3 spans 15 amino acids. CDR3: CASSDAQGPGYGYTF. CDR3 nucleotides: TGTGCCAGCAGCGACGCCCAAGGCCCCGGGTATGGCTACACCTTC.

This clonotype was recorded many times. The V and J genes are TRBV9 and TRBJ2-3; D is tentatively TRBD1 or TRBD2 (5 bases each). V dropped 4 bases and J dropped 3 bases, with 18 bases sitting between them. CDR1 is SGDLS, CDR2 YYNGEE, per germline. The CDR3 contains 16 residues. In nucleotides, the CDR3 is TGTGCCAGCAGCTTTACAGGCTACCCGGGGACAGATACGCAGTATTTT. The encoded protein is CASSFTGYPGTDTQYF.

The V gene is TRBV7-9, the J gene TRBJ2-3, with D maybe TRBD2 (6 bases). CDR1 is SEHNR and CDR2 is FQNEAQ in the germline V gene (reference sequence). V dropped 5 bases and J dropped 6 bases, with 21 bases sitting between them. The CDR3 runs 16 residues. CDR3 sequence reads: CASSTRSGPGRDTQYF. The CDR3 nucleotides read TGTGCCAGCAGCACCCGCTCGGGACCTGGGAGGGATACGCAGTATTTT.

This clonotype appeared many times. The chain combines TRBV7-2 with TRBJ1-2; 12 bases line up with TRBD1. The CDR3 is made up of 17 amino acids. The germline CDR1 and CDR2 sequences are SGHTA and FQGNSA. V shed 3 bases and J 2 bases; nucleotides not matched to a gene: 7. The CDR3 reads CASSFTRDRGRNYGYTF. CDR3 coding DNA: TGTGCCAGCAGCTTTACCAGGGACAGGGGGCGAAACTATGGCTACACCTTC.

The chain employs TRBV30 and TRBJ2-3; 7 nucleotides match TRBD1. The V and J ends lost 7 bases and 4 bases, in that order; junction bases with no gene match: 8. CDR3 length: 13 amino acids. Germline loops: CDR1 GTSNPN, CDR2 SVGIG (reference sequence). CDR3 region: CASDRTMADTQYF. The CDR3 region has the DNA TGTGCCTCGGACAGGACGATGGCAGATACGCAGTATTTT.

This clonotype has at least ten counts. V and J are TRBV6-1 and TRBJ2-7, with a possible D match to TRBD1 (5 bases). Germline CDR1 is MNHNS and CDR2 is SASEGT. The CDR3 is 14 residues long. The germline V and J ends were trimmed by 1 base and 2 bases, with 9 bases remaining between them. CDR3 sequence (DNA): TGTGCCAGCAGTGAAGAGGGGCCGACCTACGAGCAGTACTTC. Protein sequence: CASSEEGPTYEQYF.

This clonotype was recorded many times. V gene TRBV6-6 combines with J gene TRBJ2-1, with TRBD1 as a possible D gene (6 bases). CDR1 is MNHNY and CDR2 is SVGAGI in the germline V gene (reference sequence). This CDR3 has 11 amino acids. Trimming took off 6 bases at V and 10 bases at J, with 10 bases between the two ends. In DNA form, the CDR3 reads TGTGCCAGCAGGAACGACAGGGAGCAGTTCTTC. This codes for CASRNDREQFF.

This clonotype showed up just a few times. V gene TRBV28 combines with J gene TRBJ1-4; unclear D gene. There are 11 residues in the CDR3. Germline V CDR1 and CDR2: MDHEN, SYDVKM. V shed 4 bases and J shed 10 bases, with 7 bases lying between them. The CDR3 DNA follows: TGTGCCAGCAGTTCCGGCAGAAAACTGTTTTTT. This gives the protein CASSSGRKLFF.

Ten or more counts support this clonotype. The gene calls are TRBV6-5 and TRBJ2-6; 8 bases agree with TRBD1. Germline CDR1 is MNHEY and CDR2 is SVGAGI. Unmatched junction bases numbered 2, after V lost 1 base and J lost 0 bases. CDR3 length equals 17 residues. The CDR3 sequence: CASSYLTGDSGANVLTF. The CDR3 DNA reads as TGTGCCAGCAGTTACTTGACAGGGGACTCTGGGGCCAACGTCCTGACTTTC.

The chain is built from TRBV9 and TRBJ2-3, with 9 bases fitting TRBD1. The germline V gene encodes CDR1 SGDLS and CDR2 YYNGEE. The CDR3 length is 16 residues. With V trimmed by 3 bases and J by 3 bases, 8 bases remained unmatched. The CDR3 loop reads CASSGGTGRSTDTQYF. The CDR3 DNA follows: TGTGCCAGCAGCGGGGGGACAGGGAGGTCGACAGATACGCAGTATTTT.

This clonotype was seen at least ten times. The chain combines TRBV2 with TRBJ2-1, with D unclear. Trimming shortened V by 5 bases and J by 7 bases, and 15 bases separated the two germline ends. This CDR3 comprises 14 residues. Germline V lookup: CDR1 SNHLY, CDR2 FYNNEI. In DNA form, the CDR3 reads TGTGCCAGCAGTAGACCCCCGAGCCGAAATGAGCAGTTCTTC. This encodes CASSRPPSRNEQFF.

This clonotype came up many times. The rearrangement uses TRBV6-5 and TRBJ1-2; no clear D gene. Looked up from germline, CDR1 is MNHEY and CDR2 is SVGAGI. V lost 0 bases to trimming and J lost 14 bases, with 16 bases between them. The CDR3 extends over 13 amino acids. The CDR3 loop is CASSYSGYAAVTF. The CDR3 DNA sequence: TGTGCCAGCAGTTACTCGGGTTACGCGGCTGTAACCTTC.

This clonotype was recorded at least ten times. The chain couples TRBV6-1 to TRBJ1-5, with D unclear. Trimming took 1 base from V and 3 from J, leaving 13 bases between them. CDR3 length: 16 amino acids. Germline CDR1 reads MNHNS; CDR2 reads SASEGT. CDR3 amino acids: CASSEGVGPLNQPQHF. CDR3 coding DNA: TGTGCCAGCAGTGAAGGCGTAGGGCCTCTCAATCAGCCCCAGCATTTT.

At least ten counts were recorded for this clonotype. The chain carries TRBV5-1 and TRBJ2-1, with D unresolved. Germline V CDR1 and CDR2: SGHRS, YFSETQ. The V and J ends lost 5 bases and 8 bases respectively, with 11 bases between them. This CDR3 has 12 amino acids. For the CDR3, the DNA is TGCGCCAGCAGGCTGGGGTTGGATGAGCAGTTCTTC. Encoded protein: CASRLGLDEQFF.